This T cell receptor (beta chain) is drawn from a study of cytomegalovirus exposure and HLA in healthy donors. General study findings and limits: Clonal expansion was found to be greater in HLA-associated TCR beta chains than in equally common others in a later analysis. There were around 160 TCR beta chains listed as cytomegalovirus-associated.

The PCR employed 60 Vbeta primers together with 13 Jbeta primers. Profiled with immunoSEQ multiplex PCR; TCRdb holds only in-frame clones, not every one. Its clone listing holds tens of thousands of clones. As concerns this clone: What it binds is unknown.

V trimming: 5 bases; J trimming: 6 bases; junction bases outside the gene matches: 10. The CDR3 runs 16 residues. The germline CDR1 and CDR2 sequences are GTSNPN and SVGIG (reference sequence). The TCR was taken from a middle-aged man in good health and CMV-seronegative. Input material: PBMCs. The chain carries TRBV30 and TRBJ1-6, with TRBD1 matching 10 bases. CDR3 DNA sequence: TGTGCCTGGGGAGGACCGGGACAGGGGCCTAATTCACCCCTCCACTTT. It encodes CAWGGPGQGPNSPLHF.